The present T cell receptor (beta chain) was sequenced within a study of blood T cell repertoires in COVID-19. Study details: Samples came from the United States, Italy and Spain, spanning acute and convalescent COVID-19.

The CDR3 is 16 residues long. V lost 3 bases to trimming and J lost 6 bases, with 20 bases between them. In germline, CDR1 is SGHRS, CDR2 YFSETQ. Methods used by the authors: For nucleated cells, counts were estimated from reference gene primer amplification. TCRdb's table, derived via immunoSEQ multiplex PCR, lists solely in-frame clones and lacks some. Clonal size and the V and J genes are those of that table, whereas D and trimming came from the DNA. The sample has 97,000 or so clones, roughly 78% seen once. The chain combines TRBV5-1 with TRBJ2-3, with TRBD1 as a possible D gene (6 bases). The specimen was peripheral blood. This sequence was found in a woman older than 75 with active or convalescent COVID-19. The CDR3 coding sequence is TGCGCCAGCAGCTCTATCGGACTCCCCACAGGGGATACGCAGTATTTT. It translates to CASSSIGLPTGDTQYF.